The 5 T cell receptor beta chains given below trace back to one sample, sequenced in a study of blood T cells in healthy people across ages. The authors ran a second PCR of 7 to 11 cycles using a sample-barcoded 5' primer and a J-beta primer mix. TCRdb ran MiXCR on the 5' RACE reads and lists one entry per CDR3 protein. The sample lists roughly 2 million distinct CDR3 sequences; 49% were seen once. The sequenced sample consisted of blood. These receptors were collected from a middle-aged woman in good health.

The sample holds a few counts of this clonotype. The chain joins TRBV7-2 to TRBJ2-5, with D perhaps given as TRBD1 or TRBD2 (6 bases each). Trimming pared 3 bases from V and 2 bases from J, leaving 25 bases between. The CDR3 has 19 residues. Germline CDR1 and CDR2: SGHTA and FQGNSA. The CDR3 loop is CASSFPTVRGDKSQETQYF. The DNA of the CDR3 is TGTGCCAGCAGCTTTCCCACTGTGAGGGGGGACAAGTCACAAGAGACCCAGTACTTC.

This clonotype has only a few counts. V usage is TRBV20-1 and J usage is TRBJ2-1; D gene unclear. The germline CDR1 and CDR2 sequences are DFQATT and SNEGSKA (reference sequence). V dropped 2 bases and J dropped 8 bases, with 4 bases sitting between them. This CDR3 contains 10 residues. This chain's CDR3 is CSARKDEQFF. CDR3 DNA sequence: TGCAGTGCTAGAAAGGATGAGCAGTTCTTC.

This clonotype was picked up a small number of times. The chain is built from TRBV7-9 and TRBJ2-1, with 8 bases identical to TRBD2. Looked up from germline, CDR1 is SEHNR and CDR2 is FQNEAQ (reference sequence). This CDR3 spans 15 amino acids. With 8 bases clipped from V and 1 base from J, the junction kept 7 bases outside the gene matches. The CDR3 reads CASYGAGASYNEQFF. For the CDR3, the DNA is TGTGCCAGCTATGGAGCGGGGGCGTCCTACAATGAGCAGTTCTTC.

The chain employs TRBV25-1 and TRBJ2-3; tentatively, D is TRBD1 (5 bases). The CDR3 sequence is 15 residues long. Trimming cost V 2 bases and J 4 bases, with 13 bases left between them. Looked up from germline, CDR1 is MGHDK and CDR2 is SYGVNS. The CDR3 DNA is TGTGCCAGCAGTGAAAGGGGTGGGGTGGCAGATACGCAGTATTTT. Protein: CASSERGGVADTQYF.

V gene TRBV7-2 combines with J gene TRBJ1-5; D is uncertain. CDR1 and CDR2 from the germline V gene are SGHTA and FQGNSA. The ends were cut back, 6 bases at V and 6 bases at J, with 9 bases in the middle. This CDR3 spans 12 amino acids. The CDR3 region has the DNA TGTGCCAGCAGTCTGTTCGGTCAGCCCCAGCATTTT. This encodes CASSLFGQPQHF. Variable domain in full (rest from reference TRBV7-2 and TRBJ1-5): GAGVSQSPSNKVTEKGKDVELRCDPISGHTALYWYRQSLGQGLEFLIYFQGNSAPDKSGLPSDRFSAERTGGSVSTLTIQRTQQEDSAVYLCASSLFGQPQHFGDGTRLSIL.